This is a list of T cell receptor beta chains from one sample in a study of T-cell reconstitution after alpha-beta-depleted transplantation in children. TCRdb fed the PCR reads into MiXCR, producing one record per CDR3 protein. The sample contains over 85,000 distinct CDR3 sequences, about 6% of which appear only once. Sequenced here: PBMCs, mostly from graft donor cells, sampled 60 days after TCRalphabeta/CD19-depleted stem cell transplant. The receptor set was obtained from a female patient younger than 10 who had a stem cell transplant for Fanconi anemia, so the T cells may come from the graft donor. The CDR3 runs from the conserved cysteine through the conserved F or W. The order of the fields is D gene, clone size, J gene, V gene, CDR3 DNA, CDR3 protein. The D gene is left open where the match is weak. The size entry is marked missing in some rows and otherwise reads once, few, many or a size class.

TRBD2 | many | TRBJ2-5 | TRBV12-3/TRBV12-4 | TGTGCCAGCAGTTTCTCCCGGACTAGCGGGAACCAAGAGACCCAGTACTTC | CASSFSRTSGNQETQYF
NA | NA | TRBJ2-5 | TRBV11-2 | TGTGCCAGCAGCTTAGGGACCCTCCGAGCTGAGACCCAGTACTTC | CASSLGTLRAETQYF
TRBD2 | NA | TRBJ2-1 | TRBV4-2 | TGTGCCAGCAGCCAAGTGGCTAGCGGGGGCCCGCTGAATGAGCAGTTCTTC | CASSQVASGGPLNEQFF
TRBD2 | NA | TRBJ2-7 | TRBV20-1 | TGCAGTGCTAGAAGCCAGGGTAGAGGGAAGCGGGGGGGTACAACCTACGAGCAGTACTTC | CSARSQGRGKRGGTTYEQYF
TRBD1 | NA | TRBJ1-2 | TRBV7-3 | TGTGCCAGCAGCTTAAGCCCGGACAGGAGTGGCTACACCTTC | CASSLSPDRSGYTF
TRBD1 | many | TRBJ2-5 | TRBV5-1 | TGCGCCAGCAGCTTGGGACAGGGCATAAAGACCCAGTACTTC | CASSLGQGIKTQYF
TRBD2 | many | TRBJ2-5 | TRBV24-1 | TGTGCCACCAGTGATCCATCTAGCGGGGGGACCCAGTACTTC | CATSDPSSGGTQYF
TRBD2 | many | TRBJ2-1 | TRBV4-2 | TGTGCCAGCAGCCAAGGGCTCGCGGGAGGTTCCTACAATGAGCAGTTCTTC | CASSQGLAGGSYNEQFF
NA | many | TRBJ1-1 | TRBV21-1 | TGTGCCAGCAGCAAAGGAGGAGGGGGAATGAACACTGAAGCTTTCTTT | CASSKGGGGMNTEAFF
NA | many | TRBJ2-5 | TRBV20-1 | TGCAGTGTGACGACGGCGGCCCAAGAGACCCAGTACTTC | CSVTTAAQETQYF
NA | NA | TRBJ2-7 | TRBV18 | TGTGCCAGCTCACCGAGGGGAGGCCTCAACTTCGAGCAGTACTTC | CASSPRGGLNFEQYF
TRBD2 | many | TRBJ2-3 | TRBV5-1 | TGCGCCAGCAGCAGTAGCGGGGTGGAAGCAGATACGCAGTATTTT | CASSSSGVEADTQYF
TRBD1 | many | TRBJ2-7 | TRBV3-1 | TGTGCCAGCAGCCAAGACAGGGGGTTGAACTACGAGCAGTACTTC | CASSQDRGLNYEQYF
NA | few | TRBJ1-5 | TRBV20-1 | TGCAGTGCTAGCGGTTCATCTGGTGCAGGTAGCAATCAGCCCCAGCATTTT | CSASGSSGAGSNQPQHF
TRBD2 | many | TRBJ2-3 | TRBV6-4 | TGTGCCAGCAGTGCAAATAGCGGGGGGGTCCCAGATACGCAGTATTTT | CASSANSGGVPDTQYF
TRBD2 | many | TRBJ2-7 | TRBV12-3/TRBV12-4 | TGTGCCAGCAGCAGCGGGAGGGGCTACGAGCAGTACTTC | CASSSGRGYEQYF
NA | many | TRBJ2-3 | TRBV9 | TGTGCCAGCAGCGTAGACCCCCCAGATACGCAGTATTTT | CASSVDPPDTQYF
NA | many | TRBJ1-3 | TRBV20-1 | TGCAGTGCTAGAGTAGGCACAGGCCTACTCTCTGGAAACACCATATATTTT | CSARVGTGLLSGNTIYF
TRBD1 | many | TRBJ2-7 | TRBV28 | TGTGCCAGCAGTTTAACAAGGGACAGGGTTGACGAGCAGTACTTC | CASSLTRDRVDEQYF
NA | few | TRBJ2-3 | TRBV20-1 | TGCGACGGAGGGGCAGGTATCACAGATACGCAGTATTTT | CDGGAGITDTQYF
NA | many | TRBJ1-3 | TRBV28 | TGTGCCAGCAGTTTACTCCGGATCGCGACGGGACCTGGAAACACCATATATTTT | CASSLLRIATGPGNTIYF
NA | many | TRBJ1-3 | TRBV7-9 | TGTGCCAGCAGCTCGGTTTGGATTGGAAACACCATATATTTT | CASSSVWIGNTIYF
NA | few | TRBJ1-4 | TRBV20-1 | TGCAGTGCTAGGTCGTCTCTGATTAATGAAAAACTGTTTTTT | CSARSSLINEKLFF
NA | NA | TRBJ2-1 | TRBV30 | TGTGCCTGGAGCCCTTGGGAGAATGAGCAGTTCTTC | CAWSPWENEQFF
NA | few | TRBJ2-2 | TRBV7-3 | TGTGCCAGCAGCTTTCGGAGTGGGGACACCGGGGAGCTGTTTTTT | CASSFRSGDTGELFF
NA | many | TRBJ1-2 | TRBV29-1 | TGCAGCGTTGAAGGGCAACTTCCGGGGGGCGCATTTGGCTACACCTTC | CSVEGQLPGGAFGYTF
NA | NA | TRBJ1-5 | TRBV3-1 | TGTGCCAGCAGCCAAGATGTACCTCAGTTGGGGCAGCCCCAGCATTTT | CASSQDVPQLGQPQHF
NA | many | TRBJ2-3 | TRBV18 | TGTGCCAGCTCACCAAAAGGAGATACGCAGTATTTT | CASSPKGDTQYF
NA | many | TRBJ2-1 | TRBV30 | TGTGCCTGGAGCAACCCTGTGGATGAGCAGTTCTTC | CAWSNPVDEQFF
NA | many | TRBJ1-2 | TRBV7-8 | TGTGCCAGCAGCCAACACCAGGGAAAGAGGGTTAGCTACACCTTC | CASSQHQGKRVSYTF